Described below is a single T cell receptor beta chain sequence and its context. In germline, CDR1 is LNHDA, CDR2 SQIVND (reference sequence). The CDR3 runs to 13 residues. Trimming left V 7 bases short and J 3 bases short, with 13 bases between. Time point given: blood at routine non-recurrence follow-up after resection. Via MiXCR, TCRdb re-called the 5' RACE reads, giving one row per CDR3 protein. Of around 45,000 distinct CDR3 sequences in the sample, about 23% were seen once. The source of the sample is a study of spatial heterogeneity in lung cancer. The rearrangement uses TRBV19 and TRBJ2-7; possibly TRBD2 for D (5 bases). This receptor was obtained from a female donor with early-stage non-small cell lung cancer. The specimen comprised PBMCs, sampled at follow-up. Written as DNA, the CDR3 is TGTGCCAGTACCCGAGGGATCGGCTACGAGCAGTACTTC. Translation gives CASTRGIGYEQYF.